Following are 18 T cell receptor beta chains from one sample sequenced in a study of shared T cell receptors in the human thymus. Profiled with immunoSEQ multiplex PCR; TCRdb holds only in-frame clones, not every one. Counted here are roughly 700,000 clones, 70% to 90% occurring once; the ten biggest clones make up approximately 0.011%. These same records also appear under a second study, on human thymus T cells.

The sample consisted of thymocytes. These receptors were obtained from a boy younger than two with a congenital heart defect.

The V gene is TRBV6-5, the J gene TRBJ2-1; 10 nucleotides line up with TRBD2. This CDR3 is built from 15 residues. V trimming: 6 bases; J trimming: 8 bases; junction bases outside the gene matches: 10. Germline V gene sequence: CDR1 MNHEY, CDR2 SVGAGI. Here the CDR3 reads CASRTSGTNPHEQFF. The CDR3 DNA is TGTGCCAGCAGAACTAGCGGGACCAACCCCCATGAGCAGTTCTTC.

The chain combines TRBV19 with TRBJ1-4; TRBD1 matches 7 bases. Unmatched junction bases numbered 16, after V lost 7 bases and J lost 8 bases. The germline gives CDR1 LNHDA, CDR2 SQIVND (reference sequence). This CDR3 spans 16 amino acids. CDR3 coding DNA: TGTGCCAGTACCGGTATCGTCCGACAGGGCCACGAAAAACTGTTTTTT. This encodes CASTGIVRQGHEKLFF.

The chain is built from TRBV7-9 and TRBJ2-7; 10 bases are shared with TRBD1. CDR1 SEHNR and CDR2 FQNEAQ come from the germline V gene (reference sequence). This CDR3 comprises 17 residues. Losses at the gene ends were 1 base for V and 9 bases for J; bases not matched to a gene: 15. CDR3: CASSLVGGRDRGMRQYF. The CDR3 nucleotides read TGTGCCAGCAGCTTAGTAGGGGGTCGGGACAGGGGCATGAGGCAGTACTTC.

This chain joins TRBV12-5 and TRBJ2-1; D perhaps matches TRBD2 (5 bases). This CDR3 has 14 residues. CDR1 is LGHNT and CDR2 is FRNRAP in the germline V gene. V was cut by 10 bases and J by 7 bases, with 20 bases left in between. This CDR3 is CAIPRRGPENEQFF. Written as DNA, the CDR3 is TGTGCTATTCCCCGGAGAGGGCCCGAAAATGAGCAGTTCTTC.

V and J are TRBV19 and TRBJ1-2; D perhaps matches TRBD1 (6 bases). This CDR3 is 18 amino acids long. CDR1 and CDR2 (germline): LNHDA, SQIVND (reference sequence). V lost 2 bases, J lost 5 bases, and 24 bases lay in between. CDR3 loop: CASSIMGGAGMIGYGYTF. The DNA for the CDR3 is TGTGCCAGTAGTATAATGGGGGGGGCAGGGATGATTGGGTATGGCTACACCTTC.

A remark on this clone: The sample carries other DNA sequences with the same CDR3. This chain uses TRBV7-6 with TRBJ2-5; D perhaps matches TRBD2 (6 bases). CDR3 length: 12 residues. CDR1 is SGHVS and CDR2 is FNYEAQ in the germline V gene. The V end was cut by 5 bases, the J end by 5 bases, with 9 bases between. This CDR3 reads CASSLRGETQYF. CDR3 DNA: TGTGCCAGCAGCCTCCGGGGGGAGACCCAGTACTTC.

The chain uses TRBV9 and TRBJ2-1; TRBD2 agrees at 8 bases. V lost 0 bases and J lost 8; bases outside the gene matches: 7. This CDR3 contains 15 residues. The germline CDR1 and CDR2 sequences are SGDLS and YYNGEE. CDR3 in amino acids: CASSVAGGRVHEQFF. DNA for the CDR3: TGTGCCAGCAGCGTAGCGGGAGGGCGAGTACATGAGCAGTTCTTC.

This rearrangement joins TRBV4-1 to TRBJ2-7; 12 bases align to TRBD1. The CDR3 has 19 amino acids. The V segment lost 4 bases and the J segment 2 bases; nucleotides outside the gene matches: 15. Germline-derived CDR1 and CDR2 are MGHRA and YSYEKL. The CDR3 here is CASSLQGQGARGVPYEQYF. CDR3 DNA: TGCGCCAGCAGCCTTCAGGGACAGGGGGCGAGAGGTGTCCCCTACGAGCAGTACTTC.

This chain connects TRBV29-1 to TRBJ1-4, with 8 bases fitting TRBD1. The CDR3 sequence is 16 residues long. In germline, CDR1 is SQVTM, CDR2 ANQGSEA. V was pared by 6 bases and J by 4 bases, with 13 bases of the junction left unmatched. The CDR3 DNA follows: TGCAGCGTAGAGACAGGGGCCGACGCGTTTAATGAAAAACTGTTTTTT. This sequence encodes CSVETGADAFNEKLFF.

In nucleotides, the CDR3 is TGTGCCAGCAGCCGTAGCGGGAGGGACTCCTACGAGCAGTACTTC. This gives the protein CASSRSGRDSYEQYF. The V call is TRBV7-9, the J call TRBJ2-7, with 11 bases identical to TRBD2. Germline V gene lookup returns CDR1 SEHNR and CDR2 FQNEAQ (reference sequence). Germline trimming cut 5 bases from V and 0 bases from J; bases unmatched to any gene: 3. The CDR3 loop spans 15 amino acids.

The J gene is TRBJ2-3, the V gene TRBV13; TRBD2 aligns across 7 bases. After removal of 5 bases from V and 2 bases from J, the junction contained 4 bases not matched to a gene. CDR1 PRHDT and CDR2 FYEKMQ come from the germline V gene (reference sequence). The CDR3 sequence is 14 residues long. The CDR3 bases are TGTGCCAGCAGCCCAGCGGGGACCACAGATACGCAGTATTTT. Its protein is CASSPAGTTDTQYF.

The chain links TRBV11-3 to TRBJ2-3, with 12 positions matching TRBD1. The CDR3 extends over 15 amino acids. V was clipped by 8 bases and J by 4 bases; unmatched bases: 7. Germline CDR1 is SGHNT and CDR2 is YENEEA. CDR3 bases: TGTGCCAGCGGGAACGGGACAGGGGGCTCAGATACGCAGTATTTT. It translates to CASGNGTGGSDTQYF. Looking up the rest from reference TRBV11-3 and TRBJ2-3 gives the full variable domain: EAGVVQSPRYKIIEKKQPVAFWCNPISGHNTLYWYLQNLGQGPELLIRYENEEAVDDSQLPKDRFSAERLKGVDSTLKIQPAELGDSAVYLCASGNGTGGSDTQYFGPGTRLTVL.

The chain links TRBV4-3 to TRBJ2-2, with a tentative D call TRBD2 (6 bases). The CDR3 is 15 residues long. Trimming cost V 0 bases and J 6 bases, with 11 bases left between them. CDR1 and CDR2 (germline): LGHNA, YSLEER. The CDR3 DNA reads as TGCGCCAGCAGCCAAGAGATCGGGGGTCCCGGGGAGCTGTTTTTT. Translating gives CASSQEIGGPGELFF.

The genes are TRBV10-3 and TRBJ1-1, with 10 bases matching TRBD1. The trim removed 8 bases at V and 5 bases at J, leaving 5 bases unmatched. There are 13 residues in the CDR3. Germline CDR1 and CDR2: ENHRY and SYGVKD. As DNA, the CDR3 is TGTGCCATCGGTGGACAGGGGGGTACTGAAGCTTTCTTT. Translated: CAIGGQGGTEAFF.

This rearrangement joins TRBV29-1 to TRBJ1-1; no clear D gene. V was shortened by 5 bases and J by 2 bases, with 12 bases between the two germline ends. Per germline, CDR1 SQVTM and CDR2 ANQGSEA. CDR3 length: 13 residues. CDR3 nucleotides: TGCAGCGTTCCTGGGAGGAAAAACACTGAAGCTTTCTTT. As protein: CSVPGRKNTEAFF.

The chain carries TRBV2 and TRBJ2-1; 9 bases agree with TRBD1. CDR1 is SNHLY and CDR2 is FYNNEI in the germline V gene. V shed 6 bases and J 4 bases; nucleotides not matched to a gene: 7. The CDR3 has 15 amino acids. In DNA, the CDR3 is TGTGCCAGCAGCGAGACAGGGGGAGAGTACAATGAGCAGTTCTTC. This codes for CASSETGGEYNEQFF.

The rearrangement joins TRBV6-5 to TRBJ2-7; 7 bases are a match to TRBD1. Looked up from germline, CDR1 is MNHEY and CDR2 is SVGAGI. The trim removed 2 bases at V and 3 bases at J, leaving 10 bases unmatched. The CDR3 is 16 amino acids. Written as DNA, the CDR3 is TGTGCCAGCAGTTACGCTTCGTCGGGGACAGACTACGAGCAGTACTTC. This translates into CASSYASSGTDYEQYF.

The rearrangement links TRBV30 to TRBJ1-1, with TRBD1 matching over 11 bases. This CDR3 region has 14 residues. Unmatched junction bases numbered 6, after V lost 3 bases and J lost 6 bases. CDR1 GTSNPN and CDR2 SVGIG come from the germline V gene (reference sequence). CDR3 region: CAWRGTGGWSEAFF. The CDR3 DNA follows: TGTGCCTGGAGGGGGACAGGGGGATGGTCTGAAGCTTTCTTT.